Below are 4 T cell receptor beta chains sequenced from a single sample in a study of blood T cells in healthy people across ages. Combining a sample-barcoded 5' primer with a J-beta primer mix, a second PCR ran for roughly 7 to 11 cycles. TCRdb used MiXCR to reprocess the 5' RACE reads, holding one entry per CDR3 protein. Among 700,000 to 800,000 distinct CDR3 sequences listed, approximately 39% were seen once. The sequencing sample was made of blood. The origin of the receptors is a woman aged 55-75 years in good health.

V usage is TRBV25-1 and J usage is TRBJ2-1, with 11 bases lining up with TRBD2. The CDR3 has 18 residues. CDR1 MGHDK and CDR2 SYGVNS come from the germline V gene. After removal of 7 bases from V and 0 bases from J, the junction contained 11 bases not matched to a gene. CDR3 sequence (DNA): TGTGCCAGCACCCAAGGACTAGCGGGTTCCAGCTCCTACAATGAGCAGTTCTTC. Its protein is CASTQGLAGSSSYNEQFF.

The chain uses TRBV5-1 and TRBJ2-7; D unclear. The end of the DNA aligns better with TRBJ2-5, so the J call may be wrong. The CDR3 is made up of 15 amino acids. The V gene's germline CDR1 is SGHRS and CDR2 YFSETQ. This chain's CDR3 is CASSFSAKLVETQYF. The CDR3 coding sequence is TGCGCCAGCAGCTTTTCGGCAAAATTGGTGGAGACCCAGTACTTC.

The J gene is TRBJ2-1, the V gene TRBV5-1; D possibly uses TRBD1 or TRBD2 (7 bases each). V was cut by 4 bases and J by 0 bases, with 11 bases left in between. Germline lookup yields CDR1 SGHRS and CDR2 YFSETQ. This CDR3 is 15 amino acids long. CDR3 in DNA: TGCGCCAGCAGCCGGGGGGACAGCTCCTACAATGAGCAGTTCTTC. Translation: CASSRGDSSYNEQFF.

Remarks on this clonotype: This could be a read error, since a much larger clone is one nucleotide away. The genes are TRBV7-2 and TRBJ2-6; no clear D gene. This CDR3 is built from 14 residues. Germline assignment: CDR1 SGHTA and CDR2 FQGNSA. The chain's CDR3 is CACSLSSGANVLTF. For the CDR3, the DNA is TGTGCCTGCAGCTTAAGCTCTGGGGCCAACGTCCTGACTTTC.